These T cell receptor beta chains were read from a single sample in a study of T-cell reconstitution after alpha-beta-depleted transplantation in children. TCRdb re-called the PCR reads through MiXCR, storing one row per CDR3 protein. Here the sample spans over 45,000 distinct CDR3 sequences, 5.8% being singletons. This material consisted of PBMCs, mostly from graft donor cells, taken 60 days after TCRalphabeta/CD19-depleted stem cell transplant. These receptors were collected from a female patient aged 2-10 years who had a stem cell transplant for aplastic anemia, so the T cells may come from the graft donor. Each CDR3 is given with its conserved first and last residue. Each record gives: D gene, V gene, J gene, clone size, CDR3 DNA, CDR3 protein. D genes are given only for firm matches. Size is omitted from some rows. Given values are once, few, many or a class for expanded clones.

d_call: .; v_call: TRBV27; j_call: TRBJ2-7; clone_size: many; cdr3_nt: TGTGCCAGCAGTTTATGGGGCAGGAACCCCTACGAGCAGTACTTC; cdr3_aa: CASSLWGRNPYEQYF
d_call: .; v_call: TRBV12-3/TRBV12-4; j_call: TRBJ1-1; clone_size: many; cdr3_nt: TGTGCCAGCAGACAAAATCGCCGCACTGAAGCTTTCTTT; cdr3_aa: CASRQNRRTEAFF
d_call: TRBD2; v_call: TRBV5-1; j_call: TRBJ2-1; clone_size: once; cdr3_nt: TGCGCCAGCAGCCTTTCTAGCGGGGGGTACAATGAGCAGTTCTTC; cdr3_aa: CASSLSSGGYNEQFF
d_call: .; v_call: TRBV29-1; j_call: TRBJ1-1; clone_size: many; cdr3_nt: TGCAGCGTTGATAAGGGGCTCGGTAGCACTGAAGCTTTCTTT; cdr3_aa: CSVDKGLGSTEAFF
d_call: TRBD1; v_call: TRBV9; j_call: TRBJ2-3; clone_size: many; cdr3_nt: TGTGCCAGCAGCCCAGGACAGGGTTTCGATACGCAGTATTTT; cdr3_aa: CASSPGQGFDTQYF
d_call: .; v_call: TRBV29-1; j_call: TRBJ1-1; clone_size: many; cdr3_nt: TGCAGCGTTGATATCGGGAGGGACACTGAAGCTTTCTTT; cdr3_aa: CSVDIGRDTEAFF
d_call: .; v_call: TRBV5-1; j_call: TRBJ2-1; clone_size: many; cdr3_nt: TGCGCCAGCAGCTTGCGAGACGCCGAGATCAATGAGCAGTTCTTC; cdr3_aa: CASSLRDAEINEQFF
d_call: .; v_call: TRBV7-8; j_call: TRBJ2-7; clone_size: many; cdr3_nt: TGTGCCAGCAGTGAAAACGGATACTACGAGCAGTACTTC; cdr3_aa: CASSENGYYEQYF
d_call: .; v_call: TRBV7-9; j_call: TRBJ1-2; clone_size: few; cdr3_nt: TGTGCCAGCAGCGGTCAGGGTTATGGCGGCTACACCTTC; cdr3_aa: CASSGQGYGGYTF
d_call: .; v_call: TRBV13; j_call: TRBJ2-1; clone_size: many; cdr3_nt: TGTGCCAGCGTGGGGGAGACCACAGGGATGCCGGGTAAAGACAATGAGCAGTTCTTC; cdr3_aa: CASVGETTGMPGKDNEQFF
d_call: TRBD1; v_call: TRBV5-1; j_call: TRBJ2-1; clone_size: many; cdr3_nt: TGCGCCAGCAGCCTGGGACAGGGGAGAGGGAATGAGCAGTTCTTC; cdr3_aa: CASSLGQGRGNEQFF
d_call: .; v_call: TRBV6-5; j_call: TRBJ2-3; clone_size: many; cdr3_nt: TGTGCCAGCAGTTCAAAGACAGATACGCAGTATTTT; cdr3_aa: CASSSKTDTQYF
d_call: .; v_call: TRBV4-3; j_call: TRBJ2-5; clone_size: many; cdr3_nt: TGCGCCAGCAGCCAAGATCCCCCCTGGACCAAGACCCAGTACTTC; cdr3_aa: CASSQDPPWTKTQYF
d_call: TRBD2; v_call: TRBV20-1; j_call: TRBJ2-3; clone_size: .; cdr3_nt: TGCAGTGCTACGACTAGCGGGAGGGCCGGGTTTCGCACAGATACGCAGTATTTT; cdr3_aa: CSATTSGRAGFRTDTQYF